A single sample is the source of the 21 T cell receptor beta chains below, sequenced in a study of blood T cell repertoires in COVID-19. Repertoires were generated with immunoSEQ multiplex PCR, while TCRdb's copy carries only in-frame clones and drops some. The data contain 130,000 to 150,000 clones, 70% to 85% of them singletons. The sequenced sample consisted of peripheral blood. These receptors were collected from a man aged 60 to 75 with active or convalescent COVID-19.

This sequence joins TRBV12-3 or TRBV12-4 and TRBJ1-6; the match to TRBD1 covers 8 bases. V gave up 6 bases and J gave up 10 bases; unmatched junction bases: 5. CDR3 length: 13 residues. The CDR3 spells CASRGQGYSPLHF. The CDR3 coding sequence is TGTGCCAGCAGAGGACAGGGTTACTCACCCCTCCACTTT.

The J gene is TRBJ1-1, the V gene TRBV3-1 (or the pseudogene TRBV3-2); 7 bases are a match to TRBD1. The V segment lost 4 bases and the J segment 7 bases; nucleotides outside the gene matches: 6. This CDR3 has 13 residues. The germline V gene encodes CDR1 LGHDT and CDR2 YNNKEL (reference sequence). Written as DNA, the CDR3 is TGTGCCAGCAGCCCGAGACAGGGCGTTGAAGCTTTCTTT. Amino acids: CASSPRQGVEAFF.

This clone has just a few counts. The chain's CDR3 is CASSSQPRSWEGYNEQFF. CDR3 bases: TGTGCCAGCAGCTCCCAACCCCGCTCGTGGGAGGGCTACAATGAGCAGTTCTTC. V and J are TRBV7-2 and TRBJ2-1; the match to TRBD2 covers 7 bases. V gave up 4 bases and J gave up 3 bases; unmatched junction bases: 15. This CDR3 spans 18 amino acids. CDR1 SGHTA and CDR2 FQGNSA come from the germline V gene.

The V call is TRBV4-3, the J call TRBJ2-1; the D gene is possibly TRBD2 (5 bases). In germline, CDR1 is LGHNA, CDR2 YSLEER. The germline V and J ends were trimmed by 3 bases and 4 bases, with 10 bases remaining between them. CDR3 length: 14 amino acids. The CDR3, as DNA: TGCGCCAGCAGCCAGGAGGCTCATTACAATGAGCAGTTCTTC. Protein product: CASSQEAHYNEQFF.

The gene calls are TRBV10-1 and TRBJ2-7, with 10 bases that match TRBD1. Unmatched junction bases numbered 5, after V lost 6 bases and J lost 0 bases. Looked up from germline, CDR1 is WNHNN and CDR2 is SYGVQD (reference sequence). The CDR3 consists of 15 residues. The CDR3 DNA is TGCGCCAGCAGAGCCGGGACAGGGGCCTCCTACGAGCAGTACTTC. It yields the protein CASRAGTGASYEQYF.

CDR3 bases: TGTGCCAGCAGCCTCGGAGGAACTAACTATGGCTACACCTTC. Translated, it gives CASSLGGTNYGYTF. The chain is built from TRBV5-4 and TRBJ1-2; D unresolved. Germline V CDR1 and CDR2: SGHNT, YYREEE (reference sequence). The germline V and J ends were trimmed by 4 bases and 0 bases, with 10 bases remaining between them. The CDR3 sequence is 14 residues long.

The chain carries TRBV5-4 and TRBJ2-5; 15 bases map to TRBD2. The V segment lost 4 bases and the J segment 2 bases; nucleotides outside the gene matches: 9. CDR1 SGHNT and CDR2 YYREEE come from the germline V gene (reference sequence). This CDR3 has 18 amino acids. The CDR3 region is CASSTGTSGGQEQETQYF. In DNA form, the CDR3 reads TGTGCCAGCAGCACAGGGACTAGCGGGGGGCAGGAGCAAGAGACCCAGTACTTC.

The chain carries TRBV15 and TRBJ2-3; possibly TRBD2 for D (6 bases). The V and J ends lost 4 bases and 3 bases respectively, with 11 bases between them. The CDR3 spans 14 residues. The germline V gene encodes CDR1 LNHNV and CDR2 YYDKDF (reference sequence). CDR3 sequence (DNA): TGTGCCACCAGCAAACTAGCTTATACAGATACGCAGTATTTT. Amino acids: CATSKLAYTDTQYF.

This clone was observed a few times. This rearrangement joins TRBV18 to TRBJ2-2, with TRBD2 matching over 10 bases. Germline CDR1 and CDR2: KGHSH and LQKENI. V lost 3 bases and J lost 6; bases outside the gene matches: 4. The CDR3 is made up of 15 amino acids. DNA of the CDR3: TGTGCCAGCTCACCCTCTAGCGGGAGCTCCGGGGAGCTGTTTTTT. This codes for CASSPSSGSSGELFF.

DNA for the CDR3: TGTGCCAGCAGCCCCTGGGTAGCGGGAGGTGTGGAGACCCAGTACTTC. Translation: CASSPWVAGGVETQYF. The chain links TRBV11-3 to TRBJ2-5, with 10 bases matching TRBD2. In germline, CDR1 is SGHNT, CDR2 YENEEA. The CDR3 is 16 amino acids. Germline trimming cut 5 bases from V and 5 bases from J; bases unmatched to any gene: 11. Complete variable domain (other parts from reference TRBV11-3 and TRBJ2-5): EAGVVQSPRYKIIEKKQPVAFWCNPISGHNTLYWYLQNLGQGPELLIRYENEEAVDDSQLPKDRFSAERLKGVDSTLKIQPAELGDSAVYLCASSPWVAGGVETQYFGPGTRLLVL.

This clone appeared once. The chain combines TRBV7-8 with TRBJ2-1; 15 nucleotides agree with TRBD2. This CDR3 comprises 17 residues. CDR1 SGHVS and CDR2 FQNEAQ come from the germline V gene. V was clipped by 5 bases and J by 9 bases; unmatched bases: 11. The CDR3 reads CASSRTGLAGGLPEQFF. The CDR3 nucleotides read TGTGCCAGCAGCCGTACTGGACTAGCGGGGGGGCTCCCTGAGCAGTTCTTC. Together with reference TRBV7-8 and TRBJ2-1, the CDR3 gives the full variable domain: GAGVSQSPRYKVAKRGQDVALRCDPISGHVSLFWYQQALGQGPEFLTYFQNEAQLDKSGLPSDRFFAERPEGSVSTLKIQRTQQEDSAVYLCASSRTGLAGGLPEQFFGPGTRLTVL.

The chain combines TRBV30 with TRBJ2-6; 8 bases align to TRBD1. Germline V gene sequence: CDR1 GTSNPN, CDR2 SVGIG (reference sequence). Trimming took 3 bases from V and 2 from J; bases not matched to a gene: 6. The CDR3 extends over 16 amino acids. This CDR3 reads CAWRAPGQAGANVLTF. CDR3 bases: TGTGCCTGGAGGGCACCGGGACAGGCTGGGGCCAACGTCCTGACTTTC.

The V call is TRBV10-1, the J call TRBJ2-2; D is unresolved. Germline V gives CDR1 WNHNN, CDR2 SYGVQD (reference sequence). The V end lost 4 bases, the J end lost 4 bases, and 4 bases lay between the germline ends. The CDR3 sequence is 12 residues long. CDR3 DNA sequence: TGCGCCAGCAGTGTCGGCACCGGGGAGCTGTTTTTT. It encodes CASSVGTGELFF.

This chain connects TRBV5-6 to TRBJ2-7, with 9 bases lining up with TRBD1. The CDR3 contains 17 residues. The V gene's germline CDR1 is SGHDT and CDR2 YYEEEE. Trimming cost V 0 bases and J 5 bases; bases outside gene matches: 12. The CDR3 DNA sequence: TGTGCCAGCAGCTTGGCTGCAAGACGGACAGGGGCCCACGAGCAGTACTTC. Protein product: CASSLAARRTGAHEQYF. Full variable domain (rest looked up from reference TRBV5-6 and TRBJ2-7): DAGVTQSPTHLIKTRGQQVTLRCSPKSGHDTVSWYQQALGQGPQFIFQYYEEEERQRGNFPDRFSGHQFPNYSSELNVNALLLGDSALYLCASSLAARRTGAHEQYFGPGTRLTVT.

The chain recombines TRBV9 with TRBJ2-1, with D possibly TRBD1 on 5 matching bases. The CDR3 spans 16 residues. The V gene's germline CDR1 is SGDLS and CDR2 YYNGEE. The ends were cut back, 1 base at V and 5 bases at J, with 16 bases in the middle. The CDR3 DNA sequence: TGTGCCAGCAGCGTACCCCGTGGGGCTGATCACAATGAGCAGTTCTTC. It encodes CASSVPRGADHNEQFF.

A remark on this clone: A junction end diverges from the germline sequence, so it may reflect a read error. The V gene is TRBV6-2 or TRBV6-3, the J gene TRBJ1-1; D may be TRBD1 (5 bases). This CDR3 spans 11 amino acids. Per the germline V gene, CDR1 is MNHEY and CDR2 is SVGEGT. This chain's CDR3 is CASSYGVTGGF. The CDR3 nucleotides are TGTGCCAGCAGTTACGGTGTAACAGGCGGATTT.

The chain is built from TRBV5-6 and TRBJ2-3, with 7 bases aligning to TRBD1. Trimming took 5 bases from V and 2 from J; bases not matched to a gene: 11. Germline assignment: CDR1 SGHDT and CDR2 YYEEEE. The CDR3 is 16 residues long. In DNA, the CDR3 is TGTGCCAGCAGAACGGCCTATAGGGGGCTCACAGATACGCAGTATTTT. Translating gives CASRTAYRGLTDTQYF.

This chain connects TRBV7-9 to TRBJ2-7; D unresolved. The CDR3 runs 12 residues. Germline CDR1 SEHNR, CDR2 FQNEAQ (reference sequence). The V end was cut by 5 bases, the J end by 7 bases, with 12 bases between. CDR3 sequence (DNA): TGTGCCAGCAGCCTTCGGGTTGGGGAGCAGTACGTC. Its protein is CASSLRVGEQYV.

The DNA for the CDR3 is TGTGCCAGCAGCCCTAGTGGGGGGAGCGAGCAGTACGTC. This codes for CASSPSGGSEQYV. The chain carries TRBV7-8 and TRBJ2-7; D is possibly TRBD2 (6 bases). Trimming took off 5 bases at V and 6 bases at J, with 14 bases between the two ends. The CDR3 has 13 amino acids. Germline loops: CDR1 SGHVS, CDR2 FQNEAQ.

The chain links TRBV2 to TRBJ2-7, with TRBD2 matching over 9 bases. V lost 8 bases, J lost 0 bases, and 17 bases stayed unmatched. This CDR3 contains 18 residues. Germline V gives CDR1 SNHLY, CDR2 FYNNEI. CDR3 nucleotides: TGTGCCAGCCTAGGTCAGGGTGAGGGGCGGGAGGGCTCCTACGAGCAGTACGTC. It yields the protein CASLGQGEGREGSYEQYV.

The V gene is TRBV13, the J gene TRBJ2-3; D uncertain. Germline CDR1 is PRHDT and CDR2 is FYEKMQ (reference sequence). The CDR3 is 12 residues long. The germline V and J ends were trimmed by 5 bases and 3 bases, with 6 bases remaining between them. Here the CDR3 reads CASSQYTDTQYF. CDR3 DNA: TGTGCCAGCAGCCAGTATACAGATACGCAGTATTTT. The variable domain in full, with the rest retrieved from reference TRBV13 and TRBJ2-3, is AAGVIQSPRHLIKEKRETATLKCYPIPRHDTVYWYQQGPGQDPQFLISFYEKMQSDKGSIPDRFSAQQFSDYHSELNMSSLELGDSALYFCASSQYTDTQYFGPGTRLTVL.